The subject of this entry is one T cell receptor (beta chain). Its antigen is still unknown. Clones were read by immunoSEQ multiplex PCR, and TCRdb kept only the in-frame ones, dropping some. This table has over 2 million clones, approximately 90% appearing once. This sample was included in a study of shared clonotypes between healthy human individuals. Study-wide background: CD4 naive and CD4 memory each took three plates per donor, while CD8 naive took two and CD8 memory one. General study results and limits: Sharing across four donors was highest in naive CD4 (roughly 5%) and lowest in memory CD8 (0.4%).

After removal of 1 base from V and 3 bases from J, the junction contained 3 bases not matched to a gene. Germline V lookup: CDR1 SGHNT, CDR2 YENEEA. The CDR3 is 17 amino acids. This receptor was obtained from a young man in good health. Some clones in this sample may be carry-over from other donors' samples. Input material: naive CD4+ T cells from PBMCs. Subset of the sample: CD45RA+ positively selected. V is TRBV11-3 and J is TRBJ2-3; 14 bases match TRBD2. CDR3 coding DNA: TGTGCCAGCAGCTTAGGGGGACTAGCGGGAGCAACAGATACGCAGTATTTT. As protein: CASSLGGLAGATDTQYF.